This is a list of T cell receptor beta chains from one sample in a study of shared clonotypes between healthy human individuals. Here immunoSEQ multiplex PCR was the method, and the copy in TCRdb shows in-frame clones only, minus some. The data show roughly 1 million clones, approximately 80% seen once. Material for sequencing was memory CD4+ T cells from PBMCs. These TCRs come from a man in his late teens or twenties in good health. Some clones in this sample may be carry-over from other donors' samples. Both conserved end residues are part of each CDR3. A D gene is named only where the DNA matches it firmly. The size of a clone is reported for some rows only, either as once, few or many, or as a class for expanded clones.

TRBJ2-1	.	.	TRBV21-1	CASSEDTDNEQFF	TGTGCCAGCAGCGAAGACACAGACAATGAGCAGTTCTTC
TRBJ2-3	.	.	TRBV2	CASSEGGNTQYF	TGTGCCAGCAGTGAAGGCGGGAACACGCAGTATTTT
TRBJ1-4	.	once	TRBV19	CASSMIRAVTTNEKLFF	TGTGCCAGTAGTATGATCCGAGCCGTCACAACTAATGAAAAACTGTTTTTT
TRBJ2-7	TRBD1	.	TRBV4-3	CASSREDRSSYEQYF	TGCGCCAGCAGCCGAGAGGACAGGTCATCCTACGAGCAGTACTTC
TRBJ2-5	.	once	TRBV7-3	CASSPAGNGETQYF	TGTGCCAGCAGCCCCGCGGGGAATGGAGAGACCCAGTACTTC
TRBJ1-4	.	.	TRBV6-5	CASSYSSSSANEKLFF	TGTGCCAGCAGTTACTCTTCAAGTTCAGCTAATGAAAAACTGTTTTTT
TRBJ2-7	TRBD2	.	TRBV6-6	CASTRAGVDEQYF	TGTGCCAGCACCAGGGCGGGGGTAGACGAGCAGTACTTC
TRBJ2-5	.	few	TRBV28	CASSLLGPQETQYF	TGTGCCAGCAGTTTATTGGGTCCCCAAGAGACCCAGTACTTC
TRBJ2-2	TRBD2	.	TRBV5-1	CASSGSSGFTGELFF	TGCGCCAGCAGCGGCTCTAGCGGGTTCACCGGGGAGCTGTTTTTT
TRBJ1-4	.	.	TRBV5-1	CASSELHGYTEKLFF	TGCGCCAGCAGCGAACTACACGGCTATACGGAAAAACTGTTTTTT
TRBJ1-3	.	.	TRBV7-9	CASSLFSGNTIYF	TGTGCCAGCAGCTTATTCTCTGGAAACACCATATATTTT
TRBJ1-1	TRBD1	.	TRBV19	CASSQTGGTEAFF	TGTGCCAGTAGCCAAACAGGGGGCACTGAAGCTTTCTTT
TRBJ2-3	.	.	TRBV11-2	CASSPSLVPYGSTDTQYF	TGTGCCAGCAGCCCCTCCTTAGTACCTTACGGTAGCACAGATACGCAGTATTTT
TRBJ1-1	TRBD1	.	TRBV29-1	CSVQTGGDTEAFF	TGCAGCGTTCAAACAGGGGGGGACACTGAAGCTTTCTTT
TRBJ1-2	.	few	TRBV7-9	CASRGAGHGYTF	TGTGCCAGCAGGGGGGCAGGGCATGGCTACACCTTC
TRBJ1-4	.	once	TRBV19	CATSRGEKLFF	TGTGCCACTTCACGGGGAGAAAAACTGTTTTTT
TRBJ2-3	.	.	TRBV11-2	CASSLPGRRGPDTQYF	TGTGCCAGCAGCCTACCGGGGAGGAGGGGGCCAGATACGCAGTATTTT
TRBJ1-5	.	.	TRBV14	CASSQGGFQPQHF	TGTGCCAGCAGCCAAGGAGGGTTTCAGCCCCAGCATTTT
TRBJ2-2	TRBD2	few	TRBV7-2	CASRAPSSGRAGELFF	TGTGCCAGCAGAGCTCCCTCTAGCGGGAGGGCCGGGGAGCTGTTTTTT
TRBJ2-2	.	many	TRBV28	CASSLTKEGERAYVDGELFF	TGTGCCAGCAGTTTAACCAAGGAAGGTGAGAGGGCCTACGTCGACGGGGAGCTGTTTTTT
TRBJ1-2	.	.	TRBV7-2	CASSLVGQEVRNGYTF	TGTGCCAGCAGCTTAGTAGGGCAGGAGGTACGAAATGGCTACACCTTC
TRBJ1-5	.	.	TRBV2	CASTPGTKYQPQHF	TGTGCCAGTACCCCCGGGACAAAATATCAGCCCCAGCATTTT
TRBJ1-5	.	.	TRBV21-1	CASSSSLGTRTNQPQHF	TGTGCCAGCAGCTCCTCCTTGGGGACACGGACAAATCAGCCCCAGCATTTT
TRBJ1-2	.	.	TRBV2	CASGRYTF	TGTGCCAGCGGGCGCTACACCTTC
TRBJ1-2	TRBD1	.	TRBV9	CASSVRSQGVSGYTF	TGTGCCAGCAGCGTACGGTCCCAGGGGGTGTCTGGCTACACCTTC
TRBJ1-2	.	few	TRBV7-6	CASSPGQNYGYTF	TGTGCCAGCAGCCCCGGACAGAACTATGGCTACACCTTC
TRBJ1-5	.	.	TRBV18	CASSLRDNPNQPQHF	TGTGCCAGCTCCCTACGGGACAACCCCAATCAGCCCCAGCATTTT
TRBJ2-2	.	.	TRBV10-3	CAISGGGSGTGELFF	TGTGCCATCAGTGGAGGAGGGAGTGGGACCGGGGAGCTGTTTTTT
TRBJ2-1	.	.	TRBV28	CAGGTSIRNEQFF	TGTGCCGGGGGGACCTCGATAAGGAATGAGCAGTTCTTC
TRBJ1-1	.	.	TRBV6-5	CASSRRTVDTEAFF	TGTGCCAGCAGCCGTCGGACGGTGGACACTGAAGCTTTCTTT
TRBJ2-7	TRBD1	.	TRBV10-1	CASSPGQGPEQYF	TGCGCCAGCAGTCCGGGACAGGGGCCCGAGCAGTACTTC
TRBJ1-1	.	.	TRBV13	CASSLVGTEAFF	TGTGCCAGCAGCTTAGTGGGGACTGAAGCTTTCTTT
TRBJ1-5	.	few	TRBV2	CASSLDEGSNQPQHF	TGTGCCAGCAGCTTAGACGAGGGAAGCAATCAGCCCCAGCATTTT
TRBJ2-7	TRBD1	.	TRBV28	CASSLGFGQGAYEQYF	TGTGCCAGCAGTTTAGGGTTCGGACAGGGGGCCTACGAGCAGTACTTC
TRBJ2-5	.	.	TRBV5-6	CASSLVGLETQYF	TGTGCCAGCAGCTTGGTAGGGTTGGAGACCCAGTACTTC
TRBJ1-2	.	.	TRBV6-5	CASSYRSRGYGYTF	TGTGCCAGCAGTTACCGGTCTAGGGGCTATGGCTACACCTTC
TRBJ1-5	.	.	TRBV19	CASSMRRTDQPQHF	TGTGCCAGTAGTATGAGGCGGACGGACCAGCCCCAGCATTTT
TRBJ2-1	TRBD2	.	TRBV11-2	CASRFWTSENEQFF	TGTGCCAGCAGGTTCTGGACTAGCGAAAATGAGCAGTTCTTC
TRBJ2-2	TRBD2	.	TRBV7-2	CASRAGTINTGELFF	TGTGCCAGCAGAGCCGGGACTATTAACACCGGGGAGCTGTTTTTT
TRBJ2-2	TRBD1	.	TRBV5-1	CASSFLRTGSSTGELFF	TGCGCCAGCAGCTTCTTGCGGACAGGGTCAAGCACCGGGGAGCTGTTTTTT
TRBJ2-7	.	.	TRBV6-5	CASSSGTAAYEQYF	TGTGCCAGCAGTTCAGGGACGGCTGCCTACGAGCAGTACTTC
TRBJ1-2	.	.	TRBV29-1	CSVEAPDNYGYTF	TGCAGCGTTGAAGCCCCCGATAACTATGGCTACACCTTC
TRBJ2-5	TRBD1	.	TRBV19	CASSGTGGRETQYF	TGTGCCAGTAGTGGGACAGGGGGCCGGGAGACCCAGTACTTC
TRBJ2-7	.	few	TRBV2	CASSPEGGKYF	TGTGCCAGCAGCCCTGAGGGGGGAAAGTACTTC
TRBJ1-3	.	.	TRBV9	CASADDGHSGNTIYF	TGTGCCAGCGCCGACGACGGGCACTCTGGAAACACCATATATTTT
TRBJ2-2	.	.	TRBV11-2	CASSLEGSGELFF	TGTGCCAGCAGCTTAGAGGGATCTGGGGAGCTGTTTTTT
TRBJ2-3	TRBD1	.	TRBV18	CASSPPRGQGDSDTQYF	TGTGCCAGCTCACCACCTCGAGGACAGGGGGATTCAGATACGCAGTATTTT
TRBJ1-5	TRBD1	.	TRBV18	CASSPGTGAFQPQHF	TGTGCCAGCTCACCAGGGACAGGGGCGTTTCAGCCCCAGCATTTT
TRBJ2-2	.	few	TRBV5-4	CASSPGGGQAGELFF	TGTGCCAGCAGCCCTGGTGGGGGGCAGGCCGGGGAGCTGTTTTTT
TRBJ2-5	.	.	TRBV7-8	CASARGEGETQYF	TGTGCCAGCGCGAGGGGGGAAGGAGAGACCCAGTACTTC
TRBJ2-1	TRBD2	.	TRBV19	CASSNIAGGSFSYNEQFF	TGTGCCAGTAGTAACATAGCGGGAGGCTCTTTCTCCTACAATGAGCAGTTCTTC
TRBJ2-1	.	few	TRBV6-5	CASTSSRNSYNEQFF	TGTGCCAGCACTAGTTCTCGTAACTCCTACAATGAGCAGTTCTTC
TRBJ2-3	.	few	TRBV11-2	CASSLDADTQYF	TGTGCCAGCAGCTTAGACGCAGATACGCAGTATTTT
TRBJ1-2	.	.	TRBV6-1	CASREGPGIGGYTF	TGTGCCAGCAGGGAGGGGCCGGGTATTGGTGGCTACACCTTC
TRBJ1-2	.	.	TRBV19	CASSIDGGYGYTF	TGTGCCAGTAGTATAGATGGTGGCTATGGCTACACCTTC